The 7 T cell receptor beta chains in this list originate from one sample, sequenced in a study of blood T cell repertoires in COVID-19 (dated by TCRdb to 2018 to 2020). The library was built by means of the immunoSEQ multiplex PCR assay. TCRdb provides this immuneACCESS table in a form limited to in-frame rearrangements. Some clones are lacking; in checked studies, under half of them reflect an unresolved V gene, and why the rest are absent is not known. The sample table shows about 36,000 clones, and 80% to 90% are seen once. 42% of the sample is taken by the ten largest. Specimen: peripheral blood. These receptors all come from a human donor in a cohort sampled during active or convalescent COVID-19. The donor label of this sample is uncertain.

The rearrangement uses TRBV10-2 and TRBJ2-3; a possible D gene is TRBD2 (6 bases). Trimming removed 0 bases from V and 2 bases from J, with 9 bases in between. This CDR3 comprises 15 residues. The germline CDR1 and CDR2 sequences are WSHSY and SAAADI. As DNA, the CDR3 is TGCGCCAGCAGTGAGTCGGGGGACTTCACAGATACGCAGTATTTT. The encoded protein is CASSESGDFTDTQYF.

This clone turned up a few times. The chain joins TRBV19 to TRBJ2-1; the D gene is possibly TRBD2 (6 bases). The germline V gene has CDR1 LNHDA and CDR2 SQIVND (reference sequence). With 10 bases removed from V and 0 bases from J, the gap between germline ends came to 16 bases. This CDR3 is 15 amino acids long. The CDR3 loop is CATHGAGDSYNEQFF. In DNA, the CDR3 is TGTGCCACTCACGGAGCGGGTGACTCCTACAATGAGCAGTTCTTC.

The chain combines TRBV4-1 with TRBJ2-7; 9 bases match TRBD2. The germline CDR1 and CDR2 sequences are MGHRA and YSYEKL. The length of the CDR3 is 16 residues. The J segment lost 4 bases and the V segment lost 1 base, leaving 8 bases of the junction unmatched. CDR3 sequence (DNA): TGCGCCAGCAGCCAAGCGTCCAGGACTAGCGTTTACGAGCAGTACTTC. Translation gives CASSQASRTSVYEQYF.

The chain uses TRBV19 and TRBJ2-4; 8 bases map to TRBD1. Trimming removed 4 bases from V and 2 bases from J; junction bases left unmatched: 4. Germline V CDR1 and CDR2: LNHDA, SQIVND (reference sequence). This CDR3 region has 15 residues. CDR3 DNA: TGTGCCAGTAGTAGCCGGACAGGGTCCAAAAACATTCAGTACTTC. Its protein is CASSSRTGSKNIQYF.

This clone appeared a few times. The DNA of the CDR3 is TGCGCCAGCAGCCAAGATAAGCGGGAGGTAGAGACCCAGTACTTC. This encodes CASSQDKREVETQYF. The chain uses TRBV4-3 and TRBJ2-5; 9 nucleotides align to TRBD2. The CDR3 sequence is 15 residues long. The V and J ends lost 0 bases and 4 bases, in that order; junction bases with no gene match: 3. In germline, CDR1 is LGHNA, CDR2 YSLEER.

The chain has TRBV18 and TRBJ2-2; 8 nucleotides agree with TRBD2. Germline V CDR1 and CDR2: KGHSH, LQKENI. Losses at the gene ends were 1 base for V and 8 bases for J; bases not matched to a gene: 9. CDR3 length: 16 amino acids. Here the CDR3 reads CASSPQPLAAQGELFF. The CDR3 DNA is TGTGCCAGCTCACCACAACCACTAGCGGCCCAAGGGGAGCTGTTTTTT. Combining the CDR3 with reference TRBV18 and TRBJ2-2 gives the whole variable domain NAGVMQNPRHLVRRRGQEARLRCSPMKGHSHVYWYRQLPEEGLKFMVYLQKENIIDESGMPKERFSAEFPKEGPSILRIQQVVRGDSAAYFCASSPQPLAAQGELFFGEGSRLTVL.

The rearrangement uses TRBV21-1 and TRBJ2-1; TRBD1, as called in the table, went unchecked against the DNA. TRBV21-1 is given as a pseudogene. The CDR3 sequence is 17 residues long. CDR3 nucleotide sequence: TGTGCCAGCAGCCCCGACCAGGGTCTTTTATATCACAATGAGCAGTTCTTC. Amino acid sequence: CASSPDQGLLYHNEQFF.